A selection of T cell receptor beta chains follows, all from one sample in a study of control samples from healthy donors and cancer patients. The method was immunoSEQ multiplex PCR; TCRdb's version includes in-frame clones alone and lacks a portion of them. The sample carries some 130,000 clones, roughly 90% recorded once. Sequenced input: blood. These receptors were taken from a woman aged 50 to 65 in good health. Both conserved end residues are part of each CDR3.

j_call v_call cdr3_aa
TRBJ2-3 TRBV4-1 CASSHRVPVKKILLDTQYF
TRBJ1-1 TRBV25-1 CASSDRGAKEAFF
TRBJ2-7 TRBV5-4 CASSRWKSYEQYF
TRBJ1-2 TRBV5-4 CASSSPGGQLYGYTF
TRBJ2-5 TRBV5-1 CASSLERTIAGGETQYF
TRBJ1-4 TRBV24-1 CATSEDRPVFF
TRBJ2-7 TRBV5-1 CASSYTGTGIYEQYF
TRBJ2-2 TRBV5-4 CASSLVSGGFTGELFF
TRBJ2-3 TRBV5-4 CASSGRQNTDTQYF
TRBJ2-2 TRBV7-9 CASRPSGTTLSGELFF
TRBJ2-2 TRBV24-1 CATSDPHTGRAGELFF
TRBJ2-2 TRBV2 CASSATVTVANTGELFF
TRBJ2-7 TRBV10-3 CAISERPSNEQYF
TRBJ2-5 TRBV23-1 CASSQATGVKKETQYF
TRBJ1-1 TRBV9 CASSVEGTGTEAFF